This T cell receptor (beta chain) appears in the sequencing data of a study of beta chain features in type 1 diabetes (dated by TCRdb to the late 2010s). About the study as a whole: Mean age, gender distribution, total cell number and subset yield did not differ between patients and healthy donors. A total of some 100,000,000 sorted cells were examined across all samples, and a strong correlation was observed between cell number per subset and RNA yield. In the study, TCRB repertoires of sorted circulating CD4+ T cell subsets from recently diagnosed type 1 diabetes patients were compared with those of matched healthy donors. Regulatory and stem cell-like memory subsets were isolated from only 8 patients and 8 healthy donors, whereas naive and central memory subsets came from all 30 or so donors. Study-wide conclusions, independent of this receptor: PCR may preferentially amplify shorter templates, but because patient and control samples were amplified and corrected together, any resulting skew would affect both groups equally. Because cDNA was sequenced instead of genomic DNA, highly expressing activated cells could be over-represented, though the groups showed no difference in activation or CD3 levels. At VDJ recombination sites, type 1 diabetes patients had fewer insertions and more deleted nucleotides, which implies abnormalities in thymic rearrangement. Type 1 diabetes patients showed a moderate but significant shortening of TCRB CDR3 length in all four CD4+ subsets. HLA sub-analyses involved small numbers of individuals, so any influence of HLA type on TCRB rearrangement remained unresolved. Naive, central memory and regulatory TCRB repertoires appeared to be more alike among patients than among healthy donors.

As regards this clone: This receptor's antigen is unknown. Per-base quality was not reported, and no clone a single base away is much larger than it.

Each donor gave one peripheral blood draw, averaging approximately 110 mL, which was collected into heparinised tubes. Using a panel that included CD45RO, CCR7, CD25, CD127, CD95 and CD27, naive, central memory, regulatory and stem cell-like memory CD4+ T cells were sorted on a BD FACSAria II. All sorted populations exceeded 95% purity. PBMCs were isolated right away by Lymphoprep density gradient centrifugation and were stained directly, without culture. Samples were stained and sorted in pairs, with one healthy donor and one patient per experiment, so that batch effects were minimized. Per the germline V gene, SGHVS is the CDR1 and FQNEAQ is the CDR2. V is clipped by 0 bases and J by 7 bases, and the sequence between their germline boundaries is 7 bases long. The CDR3, cysteine through phenylalanine, is 13 amino acids long. Solely the CDR3 DNA is kept, with 39 bases framed from the first base. All of the isolated RNA was reverse transcribed with the High Capacity cDNA Reverse Transcription Kit, so expressed TCRB transcripts were sequenced. Naive, central memory and regulatory T cell samples underwent deep immunoSEQ sequencing, averaging approximately 3.5 million total reads per sample. Sorted cells were lysed in RLT buffer, and RNA was extracted using DNase-treated RNeasy Micro or Mini kits according to cell number. Each cell subset was processed on its own to prevent cross-contamination, while patient and healthy donor samples were processed together. Using the immunoSEQ multiplex PCR, TCRB sequences were amplified from cDNA into 87-bp fragments spanning the CDR3 region. Amplicons were sequenced on the Illumina HiSeq platform. The source study handled its data this way. PCR bias was corrected computationally using synthetic template baselines, and reads within Hamming distance 2 were collapsed, with unmergeable singletons discarded. Reads were aligned against IMGT so that V, D and J genes, CDR3 length and insertions or deletions at six rearrangement sites could be assigned. Clonotype counts were normalized to sorted cell number within each subset before computing true diversity and Gini coefficients with the tcR R package. The overlap coefficient, calculated on TCRB nucleotide sequences, was used to measure repertoire sharing. Out-of-frame TCRB sequences from naive cells were analyzed as a proxy for the pre-selection repertoire. The clones in this table, taken by TCRdb from immuneACCESS, are in-frame only. Not every clone is retained; where verified, under half of the shortfall comes from an unresolved V gene, and the cause of the rest is unknown. D and trimming were read from the DNA, whereas the V and J calls and clone size are those reported in that table. Recorded for this sample are just over 450,000 clones; approximately 28% of them occurred a single time. The ten largest clones take up 0.05% to 0.07% of the sample.

Sequenced input: naive CD4+ T cells from blood. The cell subset or site tag for this specimen amounts to: true naive CD4+ T cells. The clonotype was recovered from a young man in good health. This sequence uses TRBV7-8 and TRBJ2-1, with the D gene not clear enough to name. The CDR3 has the sequence CASSLAEGNEQFF. The bases are TGTGCCAGCAGCTTAGCGGAAGGAAATGAGCAGTTCTTC.